This entry lists 25 T cell receptor beta chains sequenced from one sample in a study of control samples from healthy donors and cancer patients. The table came from immunoSEQ multiplex PCR; TCRdb's copy has only in-frame clones and leaves some out. The sample lists some 130,000 clones; 75% to 95% were seen once. What was sequenced was blood. Receptor source: a man aged 18 to 30 in good health.

The chain is built from TRBV30 and TRBJ2-7; no firm D call. The CDR3 is 12 residues long. Trimming cost V 0 bases and J 3 bases, with 6 bases left between them. CDR1 and CDR2 from the germline V gene are GTSNPN and SVGIG (reference sequence). In DNA, the CDR3 is TGTGCCTGGAGTGTAGGTAGCTACGAGCAGTACTTC. Translating gives CAWSVGSYEQYF.

DNA of the CDR3: TGTGCCAGCAGTGGCGGGGGGACAGGCCTGGCCGGGGAGCTGTTTTTT. Translated, it gives CASSGGGTGLAGELFF. This chain uses TRBV6-1 with TRBJ2-2; the D gene could be TRBD1 or TRBD2 (8 bases each). Trimming left V 4 bases short and J 6 bases short, with 18 bases between. Germline V gives CDR1 MNHNS, CDR2 SASEGT. The CDR3 covers 16 residues.

This clone was seen only once. This sequence joins TRBV5-5 and TRBJ2-7; a weak D match, TRBD1 (5 bases). V dropped 4 bases and J dropped 2 bases, with 10 bases sitting between them. The CDR3 contains 13 residues. Germline assignment: CDR1 SGHKS and CDR2 YYEKEE (reference sequence). CDR3 in DNA: TGTGCCAGCAGCCTACAGGAACCCTACGAGCAGTACTTC. This sequence encodes CASSLQEPYEQYF.

The V call is TRBV2, the J call TRBJ1-6; D not certain. Trimming pared 4 bases from V and 8 bases from J, leaving 3 bases between. The CDR3 totals 11 residues. CDR1 SNHLY and CDR2 FYNNEI come from the germline V gene. The CDR3 DNA follows: TGTGCCAGCAGTGGATATTCACCCCTCCACTTT. It yields the protein CASSGYSPLHF.

V is TRBV5-1 and J is TRBJ1-2; no firm D call. V was pared by 0 bases and J by 4 bases, with 13 bases between. CDR1 is SGHRS and CDR2 is YFSETQ in the germline V gene. The CDR3 consists of 15 residues. The CDR3 sequence: CASSLAPDPFYGYTF. The CDR3 DNA is TGCGCCAGCAGCTTGGCCCCGGATCCTTTCTATGGCTACACCTTC.

The genes are TRBV7-9 and TRBJ1-3; D unresolved. Trimming left V 1 base short and J 3 bases short, with 16 bases between. There are 17 residues in the CDR3. From germline, CDR1 is SEHNR and CDR2 FQNEAQ (reference sequence). CDR3 in DNA: TGTGCCAGCAGCTTAGTCTCTCTGGGCTTAGGTGGAAACACCATATATTTT. The encoded protein is CASSLVSLGLGGNTIYF.

This chain connects TRBV6-5 to TRBJ2-3, with a weak D call TRBD2 (6 bases). The CDR3 runs to 14 residues. Trimming removed 7 bases at V and 0 bases at J, with 11 bases between. The V gene's germline CDR1 is MNHEY and CDR2 SVGAGI. The CDR3 spells CASIMGLSTDTQYF. As DNA, the CDR3 is TGTGCCAGCATCATGGGACTGAGCACAGATACGCAGTATTTT.

V and J are TRBV30 and TRBJ1-1; 7 positions agree with TRBD1. The CDR3 is made up of 15 amino acids. Germline-derived CDR1 and CDR2 are GTSNPN and SVGIG (reference sequence). V gave up 3 bases and J gave up 4 bases; unmatched junction bases: 11. CDR3 in amino acids: CAWSDPTGRSTEAFF. CDR3 DNA: TGTGCCTGGAGCGATCCGACAGGGAGGTCCACTGAAGCTTTCTTT.

The chain couples TRBV5-5 to TRBJ1-1, with D possibly matching TRBD1 (6 bases). Germline CDR1 reads SGHKS; CDR2 reads YYEKEE (reference sequence). V lost 0 bases, J lost 4 bases, and 10 bases lay in between. This CDR3 comprises 14 residues. The DNA of the CDR3 is TGTGCCAGCAGCTTGGCCAGGGGAGTCACTGAAGCTTTCTTT. It yields the protein CASSLARGVTEAFF.

This chain connects TRBV2 to TRBJ1-2; 8 nucleotides align to TRBD1. The V gene's germline CDR1 is SNHLY and CDR2 FYNNEI. With 6 bases clipped from V and 4 bases from J, the junction kept 7 bases outside the gene matches. The CDR3 loop spans 14 amino acids. CDR3 loop: CASSLDRGPYGYTF. In DNA form, the CDR3 reads TGTGCCAGCAGCCTCGACAGGGGTCCCTATGGCTACACCTTC.

This clone was seen just once. The chain joins TRBV11-2 to TRBJ2-3; TRBD2 is a possible D gene (5 bases). The CDR3 has 14 amino acids. Deletions cut 5 bases from V and 3 bases from J, with 12 bases between. Per germline, CDR1 SGHAT and CDR2 FQNNGV. CDR3 sequence reads: CASSPGLVTDTQYF. CDR3 coding DNA: TGTGCCAGCAGCCCCGGACTCGTTACAGATACGCAGTATTTT.

V usage is TRBV5-1 and J usage is TRBJ1-1, with a possible D match to TRBD1 (6 bases). V was pared by 4 bases and J by 0 bases, with 10 bases between. The CDR3 loop spans 14 amino acids. Per germline, CDR1 SGHRS and CDR2 YFSETQ. CDR3 residues: CASSVTGVNTEAFF. The CDR3 nucleotides are TGCGCCAGCAGCGTGACAGGAGTGAACACTGAAGCTTTCTTT.

The chain joins TRBV7-6 to TRBJ2-3; TRBD2 agrees at 10 bases. J was trimmed by 7 bases and V by 5 bases; bases with no gene match: 12. The CDR3 is 16 residues long. The germline CDR1 and CDR2 sequences are SGHVS and FNYEAQ. The CDR3: CASSPGWQAGGNTQYF. The DNA for the CDR3 is TGTGCCAGCAGCCCTGGGTGGCAAGCGGGGGGGAATACGCAGTATTTT.

V is TRBV2 and J is TRBJ1-1; D not certain. Trimming removed 7 bases at V and 3 bases at J, with 12 bases between. CDR1 SNHLY and CDR2 FYNNEI come from the germline V gene. The CDR3 totals 13 residues. The CDR3 DNA sequence: TGTGCCAGCATTGGTCGAGAGGACACTGAAGCTTTCTTT. Protein product: CASIGREDTEAFF.

This chain uses TRBV2 with TRBJ2-2; possible D gene TRBD1, 6 bases. The length of the CDR3 is 18 residues. The V and J ends lost 4 bases and 0 bases respectively, with 18 bases between them. The germline V gene encodes CDR1 SNHLY and CDR2 FYNNEI. The CDR3 DNA reads as TGTGCCAGCAGTGTATCAATAGCAGACAGGACGAACACCGGGGAGCTGTTTTTT. It translates to CASSVSIADRTNTGELFF.

This clone showed up just once. The rearrangement joins TRBV27 to TRBJ2-3, with D perhaps assigned TRBD1 or TRBD2 (5 bases each). Between the trimmed V and J ends, which lost 6 bases and 5 bases, there was a span of 18 bases. The germline V gene encodes CDR1 MNHEY and CDR2 SMNVEV (reference sequence). The CDR3 runs to 15 residues. The CDR3 here is CASSLGPRSEDTQYF. Here the CDR3 DNA reads TGTGCCAGCAGCTTGGGACCCCGGTCGGAAGATACGCAGTATTTT.

This clone has just one count. The rearrangement uses TRBV10-3 and TRBJ1-3, with TRBD1 as a possible D gene (6 bases). Trimming stripped 7 bases from V and 4 bases from J, with 14 bases between. This CDR3 has 14 residues. Germline V CDR1 and CDR2: ENHRY, SYGVKD. The CDR3 is CAIKRPGAGNTIYF. CDR3 nucleotides: TGTGCCATCAAGAGGCCAGGGGCGGGAAACACCATATATTTT.

The rearrangement joins TRBV19 to TRBJ1-2; the D is unclear. CDR3 length equals 12 residues. Trimming took 10 bases from V and 4 from J, leaving 13 bases between them. Germline CDR1 and CDR2: LNHDA and SQIVND (reference sequence). CDR3 DNA sequence: TGTGCCACGTCCCGGGCCGCCTATGGCTACACCTTC. Residues: CATSRAAYGYTF.

The chain uses TRBV18 and TRBJ2-3, with 7 bases matching TRBD1. Trimming removed 0 bases from V and 4 bases from J; junction bases left unmatched: 4. The CDR3 totals 15 residues. CDR1 KGHSH and CDR2 LQKENI come from the germline V gene. CDR3 nucleotides: TGTGCCAGCTCACCACCAACAGGGGTAGCAGATACGCAGTATTTT. Amino acids: CASSPPTGVADTQYF.

The CDR3 protein is CAWRPTGTMQETQYF. CDR3 DNA: TGTGCCTGGAGACCGACAGGTACCATGCAAGAGACCCAGTACTTC. V gene TRBV30 combines with J gene TRBJ2-5, with D tentatively TRBD1 (6 bases). The CDR3 length is 15 residues. Per germline, CDR1 GTSNPN and CDR2 SVGIG (reference sequence). V was pared by 3 bases and J by 2 bases, with 16 bases between.

V gene TRBV19 combines with J gene TRBJ1-2; 7 bases are shared with TRBD1. With 5 bases clipped from V and 0 bases from J, the junction kept 9 bases outside the gene matches. Germline V gene lookup returns CDR1 LNHDA and CDR2 SQIVND (reference sequence). This CDR3 spans 16 amino acids. The CDR3 loop reads CASSGWGTATNYGYTF. The CDR3 region has the DNA TGTGCCAGTAGTGGATGGGGGACAGCTACTAACTATGGCTACACCTTC.

The V call is TRBV14, the J call TRBJ1-4; a possible D gene is TRBD1 (5 bases). V lost 2 bases, J lost 7 bases, and 14 bases lay in between. Germline CDR1 SGHDN, CDR2 FVKESK. The CDR3 totals 15 residues. DNA for the CDR3: TGTGCCAGCAGCCAAAGCGGGGGTCGGGGTGAAAAACTGTTTTTT. Amino acid sequence: CASSQSGGRGEKLFF.

The chain carries TRBV6-1 and TRBJ2-5; TRBD1 might be the D (6 bases). Germline assignment: CDR1 MNHNS and CDR2 SASEGT. V dropped 3 bases and J dropped 3 bases, with 14 bases sitting between them. The CDR3 loop spans 15 amino acids. The CDR3 nucleotides read TGTGCCAGCAGTGATGTCGGACAGATCGAAGAGACCCAGTACTTC. This encodes CASSDVGQIEETQYF.

This sequence joins TRBV6-5 and TRBJ1-2, with a weak D call TRBD1 (5 bases). The CDR3 sequence is 14 residues long. V was shortened by 2 bases and J by 4 bases, with 11 bases between the two germline ends. Per germline, CDR1 MNHEY and CDR2 SVGAGI. CDR3 sequence reads: CASSYGAGAYGYTF. The CDR3 nucleotides are TGTGCCAGCAGTTACGGGGCTGGAGCCTATGGCTACACCTTC.

The chain recombines TRBV5-5 with TRBJ1-3, with D unresolved. In germline, CDR1 is SGHKS, CDR2 YYEKEE (reference sequence). V was pared by 1 base and J by 4 bases, with 12 bases between. The CDR3 has 15 amino acids. In nucleotides, the CDR3 is TGTGCCAGCAGCTTGTCCGGGGTAGGAGGAAACACCATATATTTT. Its protein is CASSLSGVGGNTIYF.